The 32 T cell receptor beta chains given below trace back to one sample, sequenced in a study of identifying expanded T cells in peripheral blood. TCRdb keeps only in-frame clones here, not all; method: immunoSEQ multiplex PCR. The repertoire includes about 100,000 clones, approximately 88% of them detected once, and roughly 6% sits in the top ten. Sequencing was carried out using blood. These receptors originate from a person aged 18-69 years in good health.

The gene calls are TRBV4-2 and TRBJ1-5; 8 bases agree with TRBD1. This CDR3 has 16 amino acids. Germline CDR1 and CDR2: LGHNA and YNFKEQ. The V and J ends lost 4 bases and 1 base, in that order; junction bases with no gene match: 6. CDR3 sequence reads: CASSPGGQVSNQPQHF. CDR3 in DNA: TGTGCCAGCAGCCCAGGGGGCCAGGTAAGCAATCAGCCCCAGCATTTT.

The chain carries TRBV12-5 and TRBJ1-5; no firm D call. The CDR3 is made up of 13 amino acids. V shed 0 bases and J shed 6 bases, with 6 bases lying between them. CDR1 and CDR2 (germline): LGHNT, FRNRAP. Here the CDR3 reads CASGLVVGQPQHF. The CDR3 DNA reads TGTGCTAGTGGTTTGGTAGTGGGTCAGCCCCAGCATTTT.

This chain uses TRBV2 with TRBJ2-1; 7 bases match TRBD2. The CDR3 is made up of 16 amino acids. Trimming cost V 4 bases and J 4 bases; bases outside gene matches: 10. Looked up from germline, CDR1 is SNHLY and CDR2 is FYNNEI. For the CDR3, the DNA is TGTGCCAGCAGTGGGCCCGGGGCTAGCGGATACAATGAGCAGTTCTTC. It codes for CASSGPGASGYNEQFF.

The chain is built from TRBV7-2 and TRBJ2-5; a weak D match, TRBD1 (5 bases). Trimming pared 5 bases from V and 2 bases from J, leaving 21 bases between. Germline CDR1 SGHTA, CDR2 FQGNSA. This CDR3 has 17 amino acids. CDR3 bases: TGTGCCAGCAGCCACACCTCTCTGACAGCAAAACAAGAGACCCAGTACTTC. Its protein is CASSHTSLTAKQETQYF.

This chain connects TRBV6-1 to TRBJ2-7; D may correspond to TRBD1 or TRBD2 (5 bases each). The CDR3 covers 16 residues. Germline CDR1 and CDR2: MNHNS and SASEGT. V was pared by 3 bases and J by 2 bases, with 17 bases between. In nucleotides, the CDR3 is TGTGCCAGCAGTGATGGGGGAAGACTGCCCACCTACGAGCAGTACTTC. This gives the protein CASSDGGRLPTYEQYF.

The V call is TRBV9, the J call TRBJ1-5, with TRBD1 as a possible D gene (6 bases). Germline-derived CDR1 and CDR2 are SGDLS and YYNGEE. This CDR3 contains 14 residues. Trimming took off 3 bases at V and 2 bases at J, with 9 bases between the two ends. The CDR3: CASSGSGGNQPQHF. DNA for the CDR3: TGTGCCAGCAGCGGTTCAGGGGGCAATCAGCCCCAGCATTTT.

V usage is TRBV20-1 and J usage is TRBJ2-7; the D gene is possibly TRBD1 (5 bases). V lost 6 bases and J lost 6, with 12 bases in between. Germline V gene lookup returns CDR1 DFQATT and CDR2 SNEGSKA (reference sequence). The CDR3 runs to 11 residues. The CDR3 region has the DNA TGCAGTGCCCCGACAGACCGCGAGCAGTACTTC. Amino acids: CSAPTDREQYF.

This CDR3 is CASSVGPGPGVQNIQYF. CDR3 DNA sequence: TGTGCCAGCAGCGTAGGGCCGGGACCGGGGGTTCAAAACATTCAGTACTTC. The V gene is TRBV9, the J gene TRBJ2-4; D is possibly TRBD2 (6 bases). The germline V gene has CDR1 SGDLS and CDR2 YYNGEE. The CDR3 spans 17 residues. V was pared by 0 bases and J by 5 bases, with 18 bases between.

This rearrangement joins TRBV2 to TRBJ2-1, with a tentative D call TRBD2 (6 bases). V was cut by 1 base and J by 3 bases, with 10 bases left in between. CDR3 length: 15 residues. Germline V gene sequence: CDR1 SNHLY, CDR2 FYNNEI. The CDR3 loop reads CASSEVGGGYNEQFF. The DNA for the CDR3 is TGTGCCAGCAGTGAAGTTGGGGGAGGCTACAATGAGCAGTTCTTC.

The chain combines TRBV7-2 with TRBJ2-5, with D uncertain. Germline loops: CDR1 SGHTA, CDR2 FQGNSA. The CDR3 length is 12 residues. The V end was cut by 5 bases, the J end by 4 bases, with 8 bases between. DNA of the CDR3: TGTGCCAGCAGCCAAGGTAGAGAGACCCAGTACTTC. Its translation: CASSQGRETQYF. The complete variable domain, with remaining parts taken from reference TRBV7-2 and TRBJ2-5, reads GAGVSQSPSNKVTEKGKDVELRCDPISGHTALYWYRQSLGQGLEFLIYFQGNSAPDKSGLPSDRFSAERTGGSVSTLTIQRTQQEDSAVYLCASSQGRETQYFGPGTRLLVL.

The chain has TRBV6-6 and TRBJ1-2; D possibly corresponds to TRBD1 (5 bases). With 2 bases removed from V and 2 bases from J, the gap between germline ends came to 12 bases. This CDR3 has 15 amino acids. The germline V gene encodes CDR1 MNHNY and CDR2 SVGAGI (reference sequence). The CDR3 reads CASSYREGINYGYTF. In DNA, the CDR3 is TGTGCCAGCAGTTACAGGGAGGGGATAAACTATGGCTACACCTTC.

The V and J genes are TRBV2 and TRBJ2-1; 12 bases align to TRBD2. CDR1 SNHLY and CDR2 FYNNEI come from the germline V gene. CDR3 length: 15 amino acids. Losses at the gene ends were 2 bases for V and 8 bases for J; bases not matched to a gene: 4. CDR3 DNA: TGTGCCAGCAGTGAAACTAGCGGGGGGTCAGATGAGCAGTTCTTC. Translated, it gives CASSETSGGSDEQFF.

V is TRBV4-3 and J is TRBJ2-1; D uncertain. CDR3 size: 15 residues. Germline V gene data show CDR1 as LGHNA and CDR2 as YSLEER. The V and J ends lost 0 bases and 0 bases respectively, with 6 bases between them. The CDR3 coding sequence is TGCGCCAGCAGCCAAGACACATACTCCTACAATGAGCAGTTCTTC. Residues: CASSQDTYSYNEQFF.

The chain combines TRBV30 with TRBJ2-1; 13 nucleotides line up with TRBD2. V trimming: 0 bases; J trimming: 8 bases; junction bases outside the gene matches: 10. CDR3 length: 17 residues. The V gene's germline CDR1 is GTSNPN and CDR2 SVGIG (reference sequence). In DNA, the CDR3 is TGTGCCTGGAGTGTACAGAGGACTAGCGGGAGTTCAGATGAGCAGTTCTTC. This codes for CAWSVQRTSGSSDEQFF.

The chain has TRBV12-5 and TRBJ2-3, with a weak D call TRBD1 (6 bases). The CDR3 contains 13 residues. The V and J ends lost 2 bases and 4 bases respectively, with 7 bases between them. The germline CDR1 and CDR2 sequences are LGHNT and FRNRAP. The CDR3 is CASGLTGSDTQYF. The DNA for the CDR3 is TGTGCTAGTGGTTTGACAGGGTCAGATACGCAGTATTTT.

The CDR3 DNA is TGTGCCAGCAGCCCGGGGGGTTCGGTCAATGAGCAGTTCTTC. Its protein is CASSPGGSVNEQFF. This chain links TRBV7-6 with TRBJ2-1, with TRBD2 matching 7 bases. The germline gives CDR1 SGHVS, CDR2 FNYEAQ. CDR3 size: 14 residues. V gave up 5 bases and J gave up 6 bases; unmatched junction bases: 7.

This clone appeared a single time. CDR3 nucleotides: TGTGCCAGCAGTGTCCTAGCCTCGGGGACCGGGGAGCTGTTTTTT. Residues: CASSVLASGTGELFF. J is TRBJ2-2 and V is TRBV27; D is perhaps TRBD2 (5 bases). Germline values: CDR1 MNHEY, CDR2 SMNVEV (reference sequence). The CDR3 totals 15 residues. Trimming stripped 5 bases from V and 5 bases from J, with 15 bases between.

The chain links TRBV4-1 to TRBJ1-1; no definite D call. Germline V gene lookup returns CDR1 MGHRA and CDR2 YSYEKL. Trimming took 1 base from V and 10 from J, leaving 10 bases between them. The CDR3 contains 12 residues. The DNA of the CDR3 is TGCGCCAGCAGCCAAGGAGGGTCGGGAGCTTTCTTT. Translating gives CASSQGGSGAFF.

This clone was observed a single time. This chain joins TRBV10-3 and TRBJ1-2; 9 positions match TRBD1. The junction had 4 bases not matched to a gene; V was cut back by 3 bases and J by 5 bases. Germline loops: CDR1 ENHRY, CDR2 SYGVKD. The CDR3 is made up of 14 amino acids. The chain's CDR3 is CAISEIQGAYGYTF. CDR3 in DNA: TGTGCCATCAGTGAAATACAGGGGGCGTATGGCTACACCTTC.

The chain employs TRBV9 and TRBJ1-1, with a weak D call TRBD1 (6 bases). V lost 1 base, J lost 1 base, and 8 bases lay in between. The CDR3 is 14 residues long. Looked up from germline, CDR1 is SGDLS and CDR2 is YYNGEE. This CDR3 reads CASSVTTGNTEAFF. In nucleotides, the CDR3 is TGTGCCAGCAGCGTAACGACAGGGAACACTGAAGCTTTCTTT.

This chain links TRBV18 with TRBJ1-1, with D possibly TRBD1 on 5 matching bases. V was cut by 3 bases and J by 1 base, with 12 bases left in between. Germline V gene lookup returns CDR1 KGHSH and CDR2 LQKENI. There are 15 residues in the CDR3. For the CDR3, the DNA is TGTGCCAGCTCACCGTTGAACGGGGGGAACACTGAAGCTTTCTTT. It codes for CASSPLNGGNTEAFF.

The CDR3 nucleotides read TGTGCCAGCAGCTCGCCACCAGGATACACTGAAGCTTTCTTT. Translation gives CASSSPPGYTEAFF. The chain carries TRBV5-5 and TRBJ1-1; no clear D. CDR1 and CDR2 from the germline V gene are SGHKS and YYEKEE (reference sequence). V gave up 3 bases and J gave up 3 bases, with 12 bases separating them. This CDR3 is built from 14 residues.

V gene TRBV5-1 combines with J gene TRBJ1-2; 7 nucleotides match TRBD1. The CDR3 runs to 13 residues. Germline assignment: CDR1 SGHRS and CDR2 YFSETQ. J gave up 5 bases and V 7 bases, and 8 bases lay outside the gene matches. CDR3 loop: CASALTGEYGYTF. The CDR3 nucleotides are TGCGCCAGCGCACTTACAGGGGAATATGGCTACACCTTC.

CDR3 protein: CASSPQAGGREETQYF. The CDR3 bases are TGTGCCAGCAGCCCCCAGGCAGGGGGCAGGGAAGAGACCCAGTACTTC. The chain combines TRBV7-9 with TRBJ2-5; 8 bases map to TRBD1. From germline, CDR1 is SEHNR and CDR2 FQNEAQ (reference sequence). The V segment lost 5 bases and the J segment 3 bases; nucleotides outside the gene matches: 11. This CDR3 has 16 residues.

The rearrangement joins TRBV9 to TRBJ2-2; D unresolved. CDR3 length: 15 amino acids. The V and J ends lost 1 base and 5 bases respectively, with 12 bases between them. CDR1 is SGDLS, CDR2 YYNGEE, per germline. The CDR3 sequence: CASSVYDLGTGELFF. In DNA form, the CDR3 reads TGTGCCAGCAGCGTATACGACCTGGGAACCGGGGAGCTGTTTTTT. Complete variable domain (other parts from reference TRBV9 and TRBJ2-2): DSGVTQTPKHLITATGQRVTLRCSPRSGDLSVYWYQQSLDQGLQFLIQYYNGEERAKGNILERFSAQQFPDLHSELNLSSLELGDSALYFCASSVYDLGTGELFFGEGSRLTVL.

This clone was observed a single time. V usage is TRBV29-1 and J usage is TRBJ1-6; D is undetermined. From germline, CDR1 is SQVTM and CDR2 ANQGSEA. The CDR3 consists of 13 residues. V gave up 5 bases and J gave up 7 bases, with 12 bases separating them. The chain's CDR3 is CSVRFTGNSPLHF. CDR3 bases: TGCAGCGTTCGGTTTACGGGGAATTCACCCCTCCACTTT.

This clone has only one observation. The V call is TRBV28, the J call TRBJ2-7, with D perhaps matching TRBD1 or TRBD2 (5 bases each). In germline, CDR1 is MDHEN, CDR2 SYDVKM. Trimming removed 3 bases from V and 3 bases from J, with 9 bases in between. The CDR3 is 13 residues long. CDR3 nucleotides: TGTGCCAGCAGTTTGGGGGAAATCTACGAGCAGTACTTC. Translated, it gives CASSLGEIYEQYF.

The chain combines TRBV5-1 with TRBJ2-7; D unresolved. The germline V gene has CDR1 SGHRS and CDR2 YFSETQ. The ends were cut back, 5 bases at V and 7 bases at J, with 16 bases in the middle. There are 13 residues in the CDR3. CDR3 residues: CASSTGPTWEQYF. CDR3 in DNA: TGCGCCAGCAGTACCGGTCCCACTTGGGAGCAGTACTTC.

The V and J genes are TRBV5-6 and TRBJ2-1; D is undetermined. This CDR3 contains 16 residues. The germline V gene has CDR1 SGHDT and CDR2 YYEEEE. V was shortened by 0 bases and J by 6 bases, with 16 bases between the two germline ends. CDR3: CASSLVVWVPSNEQFF. In nucleotides, the CDR3 is TGTGCCAGCAGCTTGGTGGTCTGGGTCCCAAGCAATGAGCAGTTCTTC.

This clone appeared a few times. This sequence joins TRBV2 and TRBJ1-2; D is unclear. The V and J ends lost 5 bases and 6 bases respectively, with 19 bases between them. CDR3 length: 15 residues. CDR1 and CDR2 from the germline V gene are SNHLY and FYNNEI. The CDR3 coding sequence is TGTGCCAGCAGTCCCCAACCCCTAGATTCCCATGGCTACACCTTC. Protein sequence: CASSPQPLDSHGYTF.

The chain uses TRBV10-3 and TRBJ2-7; D not certain. The germline V gene encodes CDR1 ENHRY and CDR2 SYGVKD. The length of the CDR3 is 17 residues. V was cut by 4 bases and J by 0 bases, with 19 bases left in between. CDR3 bases: TGTGCCATCAGTGTACGTCGCCCAAGGCCTAGCTCCTACGAGCAGTACTTC. Protein sequence: CAISVRRPRPSSYEQYF.

This chain joins TRBV29-1 and TRBJ1-1; the D gene is possibly TRBD1 (5 bases). The CDR3 consists of 15 residues. V lost 0 bases, J lost 4 bases, and 15 bases lay in between. Germline V lookup: CDR1 SQVTM, CDR2 ANQGSEA. The CDR3 sequence: CSVEEPDTLGTEAFF. For the CDR3, the DNA is TGCAGCGTTGAAGAACCGGACACATTGGGCACTGAAGCTTTCTTT.